A single sample is the source of the 9 T cell receptor beta chains below, sequenced in a study of blood T cell repertoires in COVID-19. Here immunoSEQ multiplex PCR was the method, and the copy in TCRdb shows in-frame clones only, minus some. The table has about 190,000 clones, around four fifths seen once. Specimen: peripheral blood. The origin of the receptors is a woman aged 25 to 39 with acute or convalescent COVID-19.

This CDR3 reads CAWSDRGDEQYF. CDR3 nucleotide sequence: TGTGCCTGGAGTGACCGGGGGGACGAGCAGTACTTC. The chain recombines TRBV30 with TRBJ2-7; 7 nucleotides align to TRBD2. CDR1 and CDR2 (germline): GTSNPN, SVGIG (reference sequence). J lost 5 bases, V lost 1 base, and 2 bases had no gene match. The CDR3 consists of 12 residues.

The chain carries TRBV27 and TRBJ2-5; possibly TRBD1 for D (8 bases). This CDR3 region has 16 residues. The germline V and J ends were trimmed by 5 bases and 5 bases, with 21 bases remaining between them. Germline V gene data show CDR1 as MNHEY and CDR2 as SMNVEV (reference sequence). For the CDR3, the DNA is TGTGCCAGCAGTCTGACTAGCACCAGGGGGCAGGAGACCCAGTACTTC. Translating it yields CASSLTSTRGQETQYF.

The chain uses TRBV6-6 and TRBJ1-4, with TRBD1 identical over 12 bases. V lost 4 bases, J lost 7 bases, and 4 bases stayed unmatched. Germline V gives CDR1 MNHNY, CDR2 SVGAGI (reference sequence). CDR3 length: 15 amino acids. The CDR3 nucleotides read TGTGCCAGCAGTTGGGGACAGGGGGCAGGTGAAAAACTGTTTTTT. Translated, it gives CASSWGQGAGEKLFF.

The table lists this clone with a few counts. This same CDR3 is encoded by further DNA sequences in the sample. J is TRBJ2-7 and V is TRBV28, with D maybe TRBD1 (7 bases). Germline assignment: CDR1 MDHEN and CDR2 SYDVKM. This CDR3 contains 15 residues. Trimming took off 6 bases at V and 2 bases at J, with 17 bases between the two ends. CDR3: CASSPGGTEAYEQYF. Here the CDR3 DNA reads TGTGCCAGCAGCCCAGGGGGGACCGAGGCCTACGAGCAGTACTTC.

This clone was recorded only once. The chain couples TRBV9 to TRBJ1-2; 7 nucleotides align to TRBD1. CDR3 length equals 13 residues. With 2 bases clipped from V and 8 bases from J, the junction kept 6 bases outside the gene matches. Germline assignment: CDR1 SGDLS and CDR2 YYNGEE. The CDR3 sequence is CASSVTQGGGYTF. Written as DNA, the CDR3 is TGTGCCAGCAGCGTCACCCAGGGGGGAGGCTACACCTTC.

The V gene is TRBV28, the J gene TRBJ1-1; D is possibly TRBD1 (6 bases). Trimming took 7 bases from V and 7 from J, leaving 13 bases between them. Germline V gives CDR1 MDHEN, CDR2 SYDVKM. This CDR3 region has 12 residues. The CDR3 DNA reads TGTGCCAGCAACAGGGATGGTAATGAAGCTTTCTTT. Residues: CASNRDGNEAFF.

The chain links TRBV28 to TRBJ2-7; 8 bases are a match to TRBD1. Unmatched junction bases numbered 2, after V lost 2 bases and J lost 2 bases. The CDR3 spans 14 residues. Per the germline V gene, CDR1 is MDHEN and CDR2 is SYDVKM. The CDR3 sequence is CASSLTGQAYEQYF. In nucleotides, the CDR3 is TGTGCCAGCAGTTTAACGGGACAGGCCTACGAGCAGTACTTC. Using reference TRBV28 and TRBJ2-7 for the parts outside the CDR3, the full variable domain is DVKVTQSSRYLVKRTGEKVFLECVQDMDHENMFWYRQDPGLGLRLIYFSYDVKMKEKGDIPEGYSVSREKKERFSLILESASTNQTSMYLCASSLTGQAYEQYFGPGTRLTVT.

V gene TRBV28 combines with J gene TRBJ1-2; 9 nucleotides align to TRBD1. The V gene end was trimmed by 6 bases and the J gene end by 5 bases; junction bases not matched to a gene: 10. This CDR3 is built from 15 residues. Germline V gene sequence: CDR1 MDHEN, CDR2 SYDVKM. The CDR3 here is CASSWTGTGPYGYTF. DNA for the CDR3: TGTGCCAGCAGCTGGACTGGGACAGGGCCTTATGGCTACACCTTC.

The V and J genes are TRBV9 and TRBJ1-4; the match to TRBD1 covers 8 bases. The J segment lost 7 bases and the V segment lost 3 bases, leaving 11 bases of the junction unmatched. In germline, CDR1 is SGDLS, CDR2 YYNGEE. The CDR3 is 16 residues long. The CDR3 protein is CASSAEIQGGREKLFF. CDR3 bases: TGTGCCAGCAGCGCAGAGATACAGGGGGGACGTGAAAAACTGTTTTTT. Full variable domain (outside the CDR3, taken from reference TRBV9 and TRBJ1-4): DSGVTQTPKHLITATGQRVTLRCSPRSGDLSVYWYQQSLDQGLQFLIQYYNGEERAKGNILERFSAQQFPDLHSELNLSSLELGDSALYFCASSAEIQGGREKLFFGSGTQLSVL.